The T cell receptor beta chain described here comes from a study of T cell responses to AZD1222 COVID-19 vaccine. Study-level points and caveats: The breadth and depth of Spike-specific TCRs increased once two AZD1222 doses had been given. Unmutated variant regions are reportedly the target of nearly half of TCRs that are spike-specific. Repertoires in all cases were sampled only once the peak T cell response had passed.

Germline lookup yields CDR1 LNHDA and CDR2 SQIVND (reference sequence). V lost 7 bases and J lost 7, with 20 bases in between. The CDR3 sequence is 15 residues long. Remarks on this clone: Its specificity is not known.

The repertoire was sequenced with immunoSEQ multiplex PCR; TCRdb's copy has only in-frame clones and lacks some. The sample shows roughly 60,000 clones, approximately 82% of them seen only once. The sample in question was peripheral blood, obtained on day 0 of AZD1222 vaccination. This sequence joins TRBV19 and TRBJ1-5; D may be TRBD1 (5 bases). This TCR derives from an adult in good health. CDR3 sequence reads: CASTPKGRARQPQHF. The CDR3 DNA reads TGTGCCAGTACCCCAAAGGGCAGGGCACGCCAGCCCCAGCATTTT.